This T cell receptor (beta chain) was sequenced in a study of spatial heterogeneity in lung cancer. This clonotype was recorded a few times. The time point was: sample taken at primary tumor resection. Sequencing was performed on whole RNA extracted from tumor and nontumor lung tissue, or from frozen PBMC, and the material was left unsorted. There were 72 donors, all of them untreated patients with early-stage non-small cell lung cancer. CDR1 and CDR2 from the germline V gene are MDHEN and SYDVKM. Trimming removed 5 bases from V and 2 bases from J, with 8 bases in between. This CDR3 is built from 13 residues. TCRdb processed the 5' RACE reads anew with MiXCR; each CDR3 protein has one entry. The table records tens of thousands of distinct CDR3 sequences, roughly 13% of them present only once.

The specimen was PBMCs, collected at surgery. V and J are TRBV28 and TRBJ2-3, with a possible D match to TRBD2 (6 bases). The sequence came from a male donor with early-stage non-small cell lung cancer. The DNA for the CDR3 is TGTGCCAGCAGTGGGGACTTCACAGATACGCAGTATTTT. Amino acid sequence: CASSGDFTDTQYF.